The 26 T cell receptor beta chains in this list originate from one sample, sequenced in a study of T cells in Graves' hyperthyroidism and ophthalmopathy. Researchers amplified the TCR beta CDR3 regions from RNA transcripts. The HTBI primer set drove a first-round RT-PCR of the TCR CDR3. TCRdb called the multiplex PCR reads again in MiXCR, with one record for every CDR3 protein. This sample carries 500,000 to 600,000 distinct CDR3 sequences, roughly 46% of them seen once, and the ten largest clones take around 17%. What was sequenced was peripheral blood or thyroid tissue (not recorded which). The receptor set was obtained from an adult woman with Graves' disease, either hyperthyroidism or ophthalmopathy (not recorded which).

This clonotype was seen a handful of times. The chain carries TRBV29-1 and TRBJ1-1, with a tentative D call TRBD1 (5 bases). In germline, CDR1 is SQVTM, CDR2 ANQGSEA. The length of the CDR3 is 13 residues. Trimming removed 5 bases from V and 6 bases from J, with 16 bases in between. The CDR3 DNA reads TGCAGCGTTCATTCTCAAGGGGTCCCTGAAGCTTTCTTT. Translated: CSVHSQGVPEAFF. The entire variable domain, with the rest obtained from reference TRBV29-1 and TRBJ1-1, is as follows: SAVISQKPSRDICQRGTSLTIQCQVDSQVTMMFWYRQQPGQSLTLIATANQGSEATYESGFVIDKFPISRPNLTFSTLTVSNMSPEDSSIYLCSVHSQGVPEAFFGQGTRLTVV.

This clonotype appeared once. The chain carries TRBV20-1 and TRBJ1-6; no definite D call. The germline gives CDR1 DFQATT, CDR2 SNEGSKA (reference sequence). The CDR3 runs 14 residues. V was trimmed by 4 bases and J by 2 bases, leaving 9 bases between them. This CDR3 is CSATVRAYNSPLHF. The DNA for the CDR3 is TGCAGTGCTACCGTAAGGGCCTATAATTCACCCCTCCACTTT.

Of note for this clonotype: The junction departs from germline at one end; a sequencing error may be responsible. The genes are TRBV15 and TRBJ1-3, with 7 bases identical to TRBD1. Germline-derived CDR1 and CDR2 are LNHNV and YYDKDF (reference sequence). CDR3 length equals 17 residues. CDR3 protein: CATSRDFEGASGYTVYF. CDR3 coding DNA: TGTGCCACCAGCAGAGATTTTGAGGGGGCTTCTGGCTACACCGTATATTTT. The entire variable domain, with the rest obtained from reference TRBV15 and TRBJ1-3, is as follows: DAMVIQNPRYQVTQFGKPVTLSCSQTLNHNVMYWYQQKSSQAPKLLFHYYDKDFNNEADTPDNFQSRRPNTSFCFLDIRSPGLGDTAMYLCATSRDFEGASGYTVYFGEGSWLTVV.

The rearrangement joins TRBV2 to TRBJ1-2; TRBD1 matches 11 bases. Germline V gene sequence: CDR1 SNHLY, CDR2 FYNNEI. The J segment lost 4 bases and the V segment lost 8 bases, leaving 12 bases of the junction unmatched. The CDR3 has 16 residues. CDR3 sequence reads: CASLNAGTGGGYGYTF. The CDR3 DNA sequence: TGTGCCAGCCTTAACGCGGGGACAGGGGGGGGCTATGGCTACACCTTC.

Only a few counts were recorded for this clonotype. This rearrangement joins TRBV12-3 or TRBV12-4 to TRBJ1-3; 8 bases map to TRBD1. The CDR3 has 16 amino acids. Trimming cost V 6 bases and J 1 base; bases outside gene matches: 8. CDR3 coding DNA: TGTGCCAGCAGCGATCAGGGGGCAGGGTCTGGAAACACCATATATTTT. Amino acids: CASSDQGAGSGNTIYF.

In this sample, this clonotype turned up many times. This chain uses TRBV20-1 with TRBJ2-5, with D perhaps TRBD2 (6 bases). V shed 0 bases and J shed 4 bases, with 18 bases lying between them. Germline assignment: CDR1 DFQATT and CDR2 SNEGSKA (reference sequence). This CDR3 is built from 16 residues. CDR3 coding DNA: TGCAGTGCTAGAGATATCGGAGGGAGCCCGGGAGAGACCCAGTACTTC. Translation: CSARDIGGSPGETQYF.

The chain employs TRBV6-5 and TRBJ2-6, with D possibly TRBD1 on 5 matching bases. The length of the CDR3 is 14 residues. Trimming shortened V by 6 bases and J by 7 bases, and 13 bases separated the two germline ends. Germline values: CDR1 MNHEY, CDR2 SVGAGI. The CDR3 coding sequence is TGTGCCAGCAGGAAGGACACGGGTGCCAACGTCCTGACTTTC. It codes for CASRKDTGANVLTF.

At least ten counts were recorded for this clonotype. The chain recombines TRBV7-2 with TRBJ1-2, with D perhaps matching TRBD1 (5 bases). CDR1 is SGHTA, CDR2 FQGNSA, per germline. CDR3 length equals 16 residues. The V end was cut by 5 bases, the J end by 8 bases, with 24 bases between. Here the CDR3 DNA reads TGTGCCAGCAGCAGTCTTCCTGGTGGGGCCCCTGACGGCTACACCTTC. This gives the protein CASSSLPGGAPDGYTF.

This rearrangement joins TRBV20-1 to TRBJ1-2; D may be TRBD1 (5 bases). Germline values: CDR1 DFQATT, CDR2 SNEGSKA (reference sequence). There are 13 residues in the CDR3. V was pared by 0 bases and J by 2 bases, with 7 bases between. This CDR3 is CSARDRDNYGYTF. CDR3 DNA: TGCAGTGCTAGAGACAGGGACAACTATGGCTACACCTTC.

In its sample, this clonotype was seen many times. For the CDR3, the DNA is TGTGCCAGCAGTTTGTGGACAGGGGGCGGAGGGGACGAGACCCAGTACTTC. The encoded protein is CASSLWTGGGGDETQYF. V usage is TRBV28 and J usage is TRBJ2-5; 11 nucleotides match TRBD1. Trimming took 3 bases from V and 5 from J; bases not matched to a gene: 11. CDR3 size: 17 residues. Per the germline V gene, CDR1 is MDHEN and CDR2 is SYDVKM.

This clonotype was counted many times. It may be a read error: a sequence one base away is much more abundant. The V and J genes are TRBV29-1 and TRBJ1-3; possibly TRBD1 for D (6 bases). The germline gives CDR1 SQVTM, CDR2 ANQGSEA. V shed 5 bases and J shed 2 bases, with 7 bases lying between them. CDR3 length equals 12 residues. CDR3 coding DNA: TGCAGCGTTCGGGGGCCTGGAAACACCATATATTTT. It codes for CSVRGPGNTIYF.

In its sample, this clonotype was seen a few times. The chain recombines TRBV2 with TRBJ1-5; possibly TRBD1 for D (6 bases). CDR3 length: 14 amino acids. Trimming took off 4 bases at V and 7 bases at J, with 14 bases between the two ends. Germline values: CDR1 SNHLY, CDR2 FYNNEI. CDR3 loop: CASSADRGEQPQHF. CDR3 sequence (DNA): TGTGCCAGCAGTGCGGACAGAGGGGAGCAGCCCCAGCATTTT.

CDR3 region: CASSHPRGANYGYTF. The DNA of the CDR3 is TGCGCCAGCAGCCACCCCAGGGGCGCGAACTATGGCTACACCTTC. This sequence joins TRBV4-3 and TRBJ1-2, with D tentatively TRBD1 (6 bases). CDR3 size: 15 residues. Germline V CDR1 and CDR2: LGHNA, YSLEER. Trimming stripped 3 bases from V and 2 bases from J, with 13 bases between.

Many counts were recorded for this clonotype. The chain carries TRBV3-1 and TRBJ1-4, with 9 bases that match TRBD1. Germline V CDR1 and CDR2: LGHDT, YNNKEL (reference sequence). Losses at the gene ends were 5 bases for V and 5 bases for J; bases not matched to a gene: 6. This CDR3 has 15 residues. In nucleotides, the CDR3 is TGTGCCAGCAGCACCCCCGGGACAGGGAATGAAAAACTGTTTTTT. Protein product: CASSTPGTGNEKLFF.

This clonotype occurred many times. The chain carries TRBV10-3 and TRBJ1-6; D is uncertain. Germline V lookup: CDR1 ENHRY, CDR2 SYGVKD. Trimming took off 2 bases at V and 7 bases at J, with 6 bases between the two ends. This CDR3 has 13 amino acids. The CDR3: CAISETGNSPLHF. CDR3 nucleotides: TGTGCCATCAGTGAGACGGGGAATTCACCCCTCCACTTT.

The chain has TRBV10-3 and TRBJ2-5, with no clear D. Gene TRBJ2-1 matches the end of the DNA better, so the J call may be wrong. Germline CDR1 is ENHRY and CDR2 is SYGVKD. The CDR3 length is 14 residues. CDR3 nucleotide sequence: TGTGCCATCAGTGAGGGGCCCCCTTACAATGAGCAGTTCTTC. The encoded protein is CAISEGPPYNEQFF.

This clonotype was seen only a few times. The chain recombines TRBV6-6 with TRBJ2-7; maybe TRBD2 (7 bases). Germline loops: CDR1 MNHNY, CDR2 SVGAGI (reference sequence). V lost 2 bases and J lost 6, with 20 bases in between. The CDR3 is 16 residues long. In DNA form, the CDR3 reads TGTGCCAGCAGTTACAGGGGTTTGGGGGGGGGGCGCGAGCAGTACTTC. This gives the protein CASSYRGLGGGREQYF.

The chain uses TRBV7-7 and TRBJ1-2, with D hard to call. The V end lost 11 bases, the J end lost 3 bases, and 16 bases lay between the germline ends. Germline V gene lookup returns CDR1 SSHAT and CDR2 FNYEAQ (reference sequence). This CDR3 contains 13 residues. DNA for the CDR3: TGTGCCGCTACCCGGGCACGCCACTATGGCTACACCTTC. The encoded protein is CAATRARHYGYTF.

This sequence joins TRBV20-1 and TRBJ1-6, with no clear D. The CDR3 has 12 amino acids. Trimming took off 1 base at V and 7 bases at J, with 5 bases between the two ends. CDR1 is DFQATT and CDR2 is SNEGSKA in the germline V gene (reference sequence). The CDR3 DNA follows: TGCAGTGCTAGAGGAACCAATTCACCCCTCCACTTT. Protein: CSARGTNSPLHF.

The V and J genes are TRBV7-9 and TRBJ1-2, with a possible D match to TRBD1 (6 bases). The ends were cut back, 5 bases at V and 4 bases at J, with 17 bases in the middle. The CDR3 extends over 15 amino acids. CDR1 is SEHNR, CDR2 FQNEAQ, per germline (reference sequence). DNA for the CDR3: TGTGCCAGCAGCGCCGTGGGGGGCACACTCTATGGCTACACCTTC. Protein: CASSAVGGTLYGYTF.

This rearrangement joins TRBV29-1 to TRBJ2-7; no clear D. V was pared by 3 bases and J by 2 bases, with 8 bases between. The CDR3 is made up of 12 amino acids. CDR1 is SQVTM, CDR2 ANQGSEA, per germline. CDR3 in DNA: TGCAGCGTTGATGTCGGGCCCTACGAGCAGTACTTC. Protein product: CSVDVGPYEQYF.

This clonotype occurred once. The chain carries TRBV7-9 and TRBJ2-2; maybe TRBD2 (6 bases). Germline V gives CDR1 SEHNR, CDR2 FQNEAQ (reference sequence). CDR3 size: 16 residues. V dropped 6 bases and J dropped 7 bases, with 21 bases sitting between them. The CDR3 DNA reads TGTGCCAGCAGTTCCCGAATAGCGGAAGCGGGCGGGGAGCTGTTTTTT. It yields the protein CASSSRIAEAGGELFF.

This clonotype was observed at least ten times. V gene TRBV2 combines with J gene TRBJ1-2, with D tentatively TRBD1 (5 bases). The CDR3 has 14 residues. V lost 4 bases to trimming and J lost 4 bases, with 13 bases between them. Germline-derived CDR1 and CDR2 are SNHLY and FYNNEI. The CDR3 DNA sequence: TGTGCCAGCAGTGGAGAAGGGGCGGCCTATGGCTACACCTTC. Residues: CASSGEGAAYGYTF. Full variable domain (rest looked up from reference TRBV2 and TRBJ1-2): EPEVTQTPSHQVTQMGQEVILRCVPISNHLYFYWYRQILGQKVEFLVSFYNNEISEKSEIFDDQFSVERPDGSNFTLKIRSTKLEDSAMYFCASSGEGAAYGYTFGSGTRLTVV.

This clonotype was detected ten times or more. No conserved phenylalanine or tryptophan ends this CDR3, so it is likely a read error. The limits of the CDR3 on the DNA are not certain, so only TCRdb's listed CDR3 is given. The CDR3 protein is CASAQGALVRI. The chain is built from TRBV11-2 and TRBJ2-5; the D segment call TRBD1 is taken from the table without a DNA check. From germline, CDR1 is SGHAT and CDR2 FQNNGV. Counting both end residues, the CDR3 totals 11 amino acids.

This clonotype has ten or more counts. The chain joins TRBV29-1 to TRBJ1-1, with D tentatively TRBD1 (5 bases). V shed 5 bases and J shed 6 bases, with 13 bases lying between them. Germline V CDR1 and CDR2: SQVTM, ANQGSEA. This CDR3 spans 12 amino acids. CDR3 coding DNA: TGCAGCGTTCGCCAGGGCAGCCCTGAAGCTTTCTTT. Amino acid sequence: CSVRQGSPEAFF.

CDR3 loop: CSWGQYYEQYF. The DNA for the CDR3 is TGCAGTTGGGGACAGTACTACGAGCAGTACTTC. The chain joins TRBV20-1 to TRBJ2-7; 7 bases map to TRBD1. This CDR3 has 11 amino acids. Losses at the gene ends were 8 bases for V and 3 bases for J; bases not matched to a gene: 4. Germline-derived CDR1 and CDR2 are DFQATT and SNEGSKA (reference sequence).